This T cell receptor beta chain was sequenced during a study of early T cells in non-severe SARS-CoV-2 infection. About the study: Sequencing of bulk RNA from unsorted whole blood was done, without chain pairing.

CDR1 and CDR2 (germline): SGHRS, YFSETQ. Trimming stripped 4 bases from V and 6 bases from J, with 19 bases between. This CDR3 region has 15 residues. This clonotype was detected a few times. In the library, individual cDNA molecules carried attached unique molecular identifiers. TCRdb reanalysed the 5' RACE reads using MiXCR and keeps one entry per CDR3 protein. The sample has 100,000 to 150,000 distinct CDR3 sequences, about 15% seen once; the top ten hold just over 20%. This TCR derives from an adult who was a healthcare worker with PCR-confirmed SARS-CoV-2 infection or an uninfected control (not recorded which). The sample taken for sequencing was whole blood. The chain is built from TRBV5-1 and TRBJ1-1, with D unresolved. CDR3 in amino acids: CASSRQSTETSEAFF. The DNA of the CDR3 is TGCGCCAGCAGCAGGCAGTCAACAGAGACCTCTGAAGCTTTCTTT.